A single sample is the source of the 28 T cell receptor beta chains below, sequenced in a study of post-analysis software for immune sequencing data. These receptors' targets are unknown. General study points: In patients, about five TRBV segments were more frequent than in controls, with TRBV5-6, TRBV5-1 and TRBV20-1 among them.

Carried by the TCR beta cDNA libraries were unique molecular identifiers. TCRdb re-analysed the PCR reads in MiXCR, keeping a single row per CDR3 protein. This sample has about 540,000 distinct CDR3 sequences, with under 40% found just once. The sample taken for sequencing was blood. The source is a girl aged 2-17 years with multiple sclerosis.

This clonotype was seen once. A much larger clone lies one base from this, so it may be a read error. J is TRBJ2-7 and V is TRBV7-3; 8 bases agree with TRBD2. J lost 7 bases, V lost 5 bases, and 16 bases had no gene match. Germline V gene data show CDR1 as SGHTA and CDR2 as FQGTGA. The CDR3 consists of 16 residues. In DNA, the CDR3 is TGTGCCAGCAGCAGGGGGGGACTAGTAGGTTACAATGAGCAGTACTTC. Amino acid sequence: CASSRGGLVGYNEQYF.

The J gene is TRBJ2-1, the V gene TRBV4-1; no definite D call. V lost 0 bases and J lost 5, with 14 bases in between. Germline loops: CDR1 MGHRA, CDR2 YSYEKL. The CDR3 consists of 16 residues. The CDR3 sequence is CASSQDKLGRDNEQFF. In DNA form, the CDR3 reads TGCGCCAGCAGCCAAGACAAGTTAGGTCGAGACAATGAGCAGTTCTTC.

The chain joins TRBV10-3 to TRBJ1-6; the D is unclear. The CDR3 extends over 14 amino acids. Between the trimmed V and J ends, which lost 7 bases and 10 bases, there was a span of 17 bases. Germline V gene lookup returns CDR1 ENHRY and CDR2 SYGVKD. The CDR3 DNA follows: TGTGCCATCACCCCGGGCTCCTTGGGGTCACCCCTCCACTTT. It specifies CAITPGSLGSPLHF.

The chain joins TRBV13 to TRBJ2-1; 7 positions agree with TRBD1. J was trimmed by 3 bases and V by 5 bases; bases with no gene match: 10. The germline V gene encodes CDR1 PRHDT and CDR2 FYEKMQ (reference sequence). CDR3 length equals 16 residues. CDR3 amino acids: CASSPPRSGGYNEQFF. The CDR3 nucleotides read TGTGCCAGCAGCCCCCCCCGGTCAGGGGGCTACAATGAGCAGTTCTTC.

This clonotype has just a few counts. This rearrangement joins TRBV5-1 to TRBJ2-1; possibly TRBD1 for D (6 bases). V gave up 9 bases and J gave up 4 bases, with 17 bases separating them. The CDR3 runs to 14 residues. Germline V gene data show CDR1 as SGHRS and CDR2 as YFSETQ. In nucleotides, the CDR3 is TGCGCCACCGCAAACAGGGTTAGGTACAATGAGCAGTTCTTC. This sequence encodes CATANRVRYNEQFF.

The chain uses TRBV6-5 and TRBJ2-4; D remains unclear. The end of the DNA fits TRBJ2-5 better, so the J call may be wrong. CDR1 and CDR2 from the germline V gene are MNHEY and SVGAGI. This CDR3 region has 15 residues. For the CDR3, the DNA is TGTGCCAGCAGTTACTCGACTGCTCTTCGTGGGACCCAGTACTTC. Its translation: CASSYSTALRGTQYF.

This clonotype was observed a handful of times. The chain employs TRBV20-1 and TRBJ1-1, with D possibly matching TRBD1 (6 bases). Germline CDR1 reads DFQATT; CDR2 reads SNEGSKA (reference sequence). CDR3 length: 13 residues. The V and J ends lost 6 bases and 1 base respectively, with 12 bases between them. CDR3 sequence reads: CSARDTSNTEAFF. The CDR3 nucleotides read TGCAGTGCCCGGGACACCTCGAACACTGAAGCTTTCTTT.

The gene calls are TRBV21-1 and TRBJ2-6; the tabulated D call, TRBD1, remains unverified against the DNA. TRBV21-1 is described as a pseudogene. The CDR3 totals 17 residues. DNA of the CDR3: TGTGCCAGCAGCAAGGGGGACAGAGCCTCTGGGGCCAACGTCCTGACTTTC. It yields the protein CASSKGDRASGANVLTF.

The chain carries TRBV20-1 and TRBJ2-6, with no clear D. The CDR3 loop spans 15 amino acids. Germline CDR1 DFQATT, CDR2 SNEGSKA (reference sequence). V lost 0 bases, J lost 4 bases, and 10 bases lay in between. The CDR3 protein is CSARDPLYGANVLTF. CDR3 DNA sequence: TGCAGTGCTAGAGATCCCCTCTACGGGGCCAACGTCCTGACTTTC.

For the CDR3, the DNA is TGTGCCAGCAGTGAACCACGGGGGGCGAAATCCTACGAGCAGTACTTC. The encoded protein is CASSEPRGAKSYEQYF. J is TRBJ2-7 and V is TRBV2; D is perhaps TRBD2 (7 bases). Germline assignment: CDR1 SNHLY and CDR2 FYNNEI. V was shortened by 2 bases and J by 1 base, with 15 bases between the two germline ends. This CDR3 is built from 16 residues.

Remarks on this clonotype: At one of its ends the junction is not consistent with the germline gene, which may arise from a read error. V and J are TRBV12-3 or TRBV12-4 and TRBJ1-5; weak D call: TRBD1 (5 bases). The CDR3 extends over 16 amino acids. In nucleotides, the CDR3 is TGTGCCGGCAGTTTAGGGCGACAGAGTAGCAATCAGCCCCAGCATTTT. It yields the protein CAGSLGRQSSNQPQHF.

This rearrangement joins TRBV7-2 to TRBJ1-2, with D uncertain. Between the trimmed V and J ends, which lost 1 base and 8 bases, there was a span of 14 bases. Germline-derived CDR1 and CDR2 are SGHTA and FQGNSA. The CDR3 is 14 residues long. CDR3 coding DNA: TGTGCCAGCAGCTTAGTCCCTCGGGGAGGAGGCTACACCTTC. Encoded protein: CASSLVPRGGGYTF. Based on the CDR3 plus reference TRBV7-2 and TRBJ1-2, the full variable domain is GAGVSQSPSNKVTEKGKDVELRCDPISGHTALYWYRQSLGQGLEFLIYFQGNSAPDKSGLPSDRFSAERTGGSVSTLTIQRTQQEDSAVYLCASSLVPRGGGYTFGSGTRLTVV.

The genes are TRBV3-1 and TRBJ2-3; tentative D call: TRBD2 (7 bases). CDR3 length: 16 residues. Between the trimmed V and J ends, which lost 0 bases and 1 base, there was a span of 11 bases. The germline V gene encodes CDR1 LGHDT and CDR2 YNNKEL (reference sequence). The CDR3 DNA reads as TGTGCCAGCAGCCAAGATGGGGGGGCAGGCACAGATACGCAGTATTTT. Translating it yields CASSQDGGAGTDTQYF.

A remark on this clonotype: One end of the junction does not line up with germline, which may come from a read error. This chain uses TRBV4-1 with TRBJ1-2, with D possibly TRBD1 on 5 matching bases. Germline lookup yields CDR1 MGHRA and CDR2 YSYEKL. This CDR3 comprises 14 residues. CDR3 amino acids: CASSQDRRDYGCTF. The CDR3 nucleotides read TGCGCCAGCAGCCAAGATCGGCGGGACTATGGCTGCACCTTC.

The chain uses TRBV5-1 and TRBJ2-1, with 8 bases matching TRBD2. The CDR3 has 16 amino acids. Trimming took 0 bases from V and 7 from J; bases not matched to a gene: 9. The germline V gene has CDR1 SGHRS and CDR2 YFSETQ. CDR3 region: CASSLDRGGPRNEQFF. DNA for the CDR3: TGCGCCAGCAGCTTGGACCGGGGGGGCCCTCGGAATGAGCAGTTCTTC.

Turning to this clonotype: One junction end does not reproduce the germline sequence, and a read error may be involved. The rearrangement uses TRBV20-1 and TRBJ2-5; D might be TRBD2 (5 bases). The V gene's germline CDR1 is DFQATT and CDR2 SNEGSKA (reference sequence). CDR3 length: 13 amino acids. CDR3 DNA: TGCAGTGCAAGAGCGGCAGCAATAGGGACCCAGTACTTC. Its translation is CSARAAAIGTQYF.

This clonotype occurred a few times. V and J are TRBV6-6 and TRBJ1-1; 7 bases line up with TRBD1. Trimming cost V 10 bases and J 1 base; bases outside gene matches: 6. CDR3 length: 13 amino acids. The germline CDR1 and CDR2 sequences are MNHNY and SVGAGI (reference sequence). The CDR3 nucleotides read TGTGCCATCGAGCGACAGGGGAACACTGAAGCTTTCTTT. Amino acid sequence: CAIERQGNTEAFF.

The chain has TRBV6-4 and TRBJ2-5; 7 positions match TRBD1. The CDR3 totals 14 residues. V gave up 2 bases and J gave up 5 bases; unmatched junction bases: 5. Per the germline V gene, CDR1 is MRHNA and CDR2 is SNTAGT. Written as DNA, the CDR3 is TGTGCCAGCAGTGACGGTTGGACAGGCGAGACCCAGTACTTC. Amino acid sequence: CASSDGWTGETQYF.

This clonotype turned up a few times. This sequence joins TRBV3-1 and TRBJ1-2; 8 bases are a match to TRBD1. The V gene's germline CDR1 is LGHDT and CDR2 YNNKEL (reference sequence). The CDR3 loop spans 15 amino acids. V gave up 4 bases and J gave up 3 bases; unmatched junction bases: 7. In DNA, the CDR3 is TGTGCCAGCAGCCCCCCTACAGGGGGATACTATGGCTACACCTTC. It specifies CASSPPTGGYYGYTF.

The genes are TRBV5-1 and TRBJ2-5, with 8 bases aligning to TRBD1. V dropped 4 bases and J dropped 3; count of bases not matched to a gene: 8. The CDR3 is 15 residues long. Germline loops: CDR1 SGHRS, CDR2 YFSETQ. The CDR3 loop is CASSDLTGDEETQYF. CDR3 DNA: TGCGCCAGCAGCGACCTGACAGGGGATGAAGAGACCCAGTACTTC.

This clonotype was seen only a few times. The genes are TRBV5-5 and TRBJ2-5; D ambiguous. Germline V gives CDR1 SGHKS, CDR2 YYEKEE (reference sequence). V gave up 1 base and J gave up 5 bases, with 9 bases separating them. This CDR3 region has 13 residues. CDR3 protein: CASSLPPFETQYF. CDR3 DNA sequence: TGTGCCAGCAGCTTGCCTCCCTTCGAGACCCAGTACTTC.

The chain links TRBV6-6 to TRBJ2-1; no clear D gene. The V and J ends lost 5 bases and 7 bases respectively, with 15 bases between them. Germline lookup yields CDR1 MNHNY and CDR2 SVGAGI (reference sequence). This CDR3 region has 14 residues. The CDR3 spells CASSPTGPRNEQFF. DNA for the CDR3: TGTGCCAGCAGTCCCACGGGTCCGAGAAATGAGCAGTTCTTC.

The chain has TRBV12-3 or TRBV12-4 and TRBJ2-3, with a weak D call TRBD2 (5 bases). Deletions cut 6 bases from V and 4 bases from J, with 17 bases between. This CDR3 region has 15 residues. This CDR3 is CASSPTGGGADTQYF. The CDR3 bases are TGTGCCAGCAGCCCGACCGGAGGAGGCGCAGATACGCAGTATTTT.

The chain joins TRBV5-1 to TRBJ2-1, with 7 positions matching TRBD1. The trim removed 0 bases at V and 7 bases at J, leaving 4 bases unmatched. The CDR3 runs to 14 residues. The germline V gene encodes CDR1 SGHRS and CDR2 YFSETQ. CDR3 sequence: CASSLAAGGNEQFF. The CDR3 DNA sequence: TGCGCCAGCAGCTTGGCGGCAGGGGGAAATGAGCAGTTCTTC.

The chain has TRBV7-9 and TRBJ1-1, with D maybe TRBD1 (5 bases). The length of the CDR3 is 11 residues. From germline, CDR1 is SEHNR and CDR2 FQNEAQ (reference sequence). V was shortened by 7 bases and J by 10 bases, with 13 bases between the two germline ends. The CDR3 nucleotides read TGTGCCAGCATGGGCAGGGACGTAGCTTTCTTT. Translation gives CASMGRDVAFF.

This clonotype was seen repeatedly, ten times or more. The V call is TRBV5-1, the J call TRBJ2-5; 7 bases are shared with TRBD1. This CDR3 region has 15 residues. V shed 1 base and J 2 bases; nucleotides not matched to a gene: 5. Germline lookup yields CDR1 SGHRS and CDR2 YFSETQ. CDR3 DNA: TGCGCCAGCAGCTTGTACCCGACAGGGCAAGAGACCCAGTACTTC. It translates to CASSLYPTGQETQYF.

This clonotype has just a few counts. This sequence joins TRBV7-3 and TRBJ2-5; 14 positions agree with TRBD2. The CDR3 is made up of 17 amino acids. J was trimmed by 5 bases and V by 4 bases; bases with no gene match: 9. Germline assignment: CDR1 SGHTA and CDR2 FQGTGA. For the CDR3, the DNA is TGTGCCAGCAGCTCAAATGGACTAGCGGGGGGCCGGGAGACCCAGTACTTC. Protein sequence: CASSSNGLAGGRETQYF.

This clonotype came up a few times. The chain recombines TRBV20-1 with TRBJ2-5; D may be TRBD1 or TRBD2 (5 bases each). Germline V gives CDR1 DFQATT, CDR2 SNEGSKA (reference sequence). V was clipped by 3 bases and J by 5 bases, with 13 bases between them. The CDR3 length is 13 residues. CDR3 sequence (DNA): TGCAGTGCTAGCCAGGGACGAGGGGAGACCCAGTACTTC. It encodes CSASQGRGETQYF.